The clone carrying this T cell receptor (beta chain) was counted many times. The antigen is undetermined. By quantitative 5'-RACE with molecular barcodes, the TCR beta libraries were made. One entry per CDR3 protein results from TCRdb running MiXCR on the 5' RACE reads. Of roughly 69,000 distinct CDR3 sequences detected, roughly 5% appear once; the ten largest clones hold 2.2%. This record belongs to a study of CD8 T cells in ankylosing spondylitis. Study-level results: Disease-associated clones were CD8+ and fairly uncommon in peripheral blood. As reported, disease-linked clones showed significant enrichment in matched ankylosing spondylitis synovial fluid. Blood of patients with ankylosing spondylitis appeared to be characterized by a TCR beta motif of eight or nine highly homologous variants.

Trimming took 1 base from V and 9 from J; bases not matched to a gene: 6. The CDR3 length is 13 residues. Germline CDR1 is SGHDT and CDR2 is YYEEEE. This chain connects TRBV5-6 to TRBJ2-5, with 7 bases that match TRBD2. The clonotype originates from a male donor with ankylosing spondylitis or in good health (not recorded which). The sequencing sample was made of blood, either unsorted or a sorted T cell fraction (not recorded which). DNA for the CDR3: TGTGCCAGCAGCTTGAGCGGGGTGGGGTCCCAGTACTTC. It yields the protein CASSLSGVGSQYF.